Listed below are T cell receptor beta chains from one sample, sequenced in a study of identical twins. Via MiXCR, TCRdb re-called the 5' RACE reads, giving one row per CDR3 protein. This table has a few hundred thousand distinct CDR3 sequences, about 9% appearing once. Source material: naive T cells sorted from blood. The receptor set was obtained from a woman in her forties or fifties in good health. Both conserved end residues are part of each CDR3. Fields, in order: V gene, J gene, CDR3 protein.

v_call: TRBV5-5
j_call: TRBJ2-5
cdr3_aa: CASTRGLAGQETQYF

v_call: TRBV27
j_call: TRBJ2-3
cdr3_aa: CASSFYRDTQYF

v_call: TRBV12-3/TRBV12-4
j_call: TRBJ1-1
cdr3_aa: CASSLRTWGTEAFF

v_call: TRBV14
j_call: TRBJ2-1
cdr3_aa: CASNLAGGPYNEQFF

v_call: TRBV14
j_call: TRBJ2-3
cdr3_aa: CASRSSGSVFGTQYF

v_call: TRBV5-5
j_call: TRBJ1-1
cdr3_aa: CASSYLGRGAAEAFF

v_call: TRBV28
j_call: TRBJ1-1
cdr3_aa: CASRLRQGTLNTEAFF

v_call: TRBV7-8
j_call: TRBJ2-5
cdr3_aa: CASSPDRGRAVKTQYF

v_call: TRBV24-1
j_call: TRBJ2-5
cdr3_aa: CATSGRYQETQYF

v_call: TRBV12-3/TRBV12-4
j_call: TRBJ2-1
cdr3_aa: CASRQDPNNEQFF

v_call: TRBV12-3/TRBV12-4
j_call: TRBJ2-2
cdr3_aa: CASSPIGGANTGELFF

v_call: TRBV2
j_call: TRBJ2-7
cdr3_aa: CASTLALGEQYF

v_call: TRBV25-1
j_call: TRBJ1-2
cdr3_aa: CASSGPWGYTF

v_call: TRBV11-2
j_call: TRBJ2-4
cdr3_aa: CASSERLLAKNIQYF

v_call: TRBV5-1
j_call: TRBJ1-4
cdr3_aa: CASSSAGSTNEKLFF

v_call: TRBV20-1
j_call: TRBJ2-7
cdr3_aa: CSARDPAKGVDEQYF

v_call: TRBV12-3/TRBV12-4
j_call: TRBJ2-3
cdr3_aa: CASSARDPQYF

v_call: TRBV3-1
j_call: TRBJ2-7
cdr3_aa: CASSLRGLRVNEQYF

v_call: TRBV10-1
j_call: TRBJ2-3
cdr3_aa: CASSESKLQPKDTQYF

v_call: TRBV28
j_call: TRBJ2-3
cdr3_aa: CASSLGRPDTQYF

v_call: TRBV5-6
j_call: TRBJ2-7
cdr3_aa: CASSQGTGWGEQYF

v_call: TRBV9
j_call: TRBJ1-3
cdr3_aa: CASSVEGGSGNTIYF

v_call: TRBV12-3/TRBV12-4
j_call: TRBJ2-7
cdr3_aa: CASSLMGTGAREQYF

v_call: TRBV12-3/TRBV12-4
j_call: TRBJ2-3
cdr3_aa: CASTTPHDTDTQYF

v_call: TRBV6-5
j_call: TRBJ2-7
cdr3_aa: CASSSTTQAAYEQYF

v_call: TRBV4-1
j_call: TRBJ1-5
cdr3_aa: CASSLYRGSNQPQHF

v_call: TRBV14
j_call: TRBJ2-5
cdr3_aa: CASSILADETQYF

v_call: TRBV4-1
j_call: TRBJ2-7
cdr3_aa: CASSQDSRLDGAYEQYF

v_call: TRBV12-3/TRBV12-4
j_call: TRBJ2-1
cdr3_aa: CASSLVGGNTEQFF

v_call: TRBV7-9
j_call: TRBJ2-1
cdr3_aa: CASSPSSGGAYNEQFF

v_call: TRBV6-6
j_call: TRBJ2-3
cdr3_aa: CASSYFVWGNTDTQYF

v_call: TRBV13
j_call: TRBJ1-6
cdr3_aa: CASSLGVVNSPLHF

v_call: TRBV12-3/TRBV12-4
j_call: TRBJ2-7
cdr3_aa: CASSILTSGSYEQYF

v_call: TRBV3-1
j_call: TRBJ1-4
cdr3_aa: CASSHETDGTTNEKLFF

v_call: TRBV5-1
j_call: TRBJ2-1
cdr3_aa: CASSSGLAGPNEQFF

v_call: TRBV4-2
j_call: TRBJ2-2
cdr3_aa: CASSPEQGGAGELFF

v_call: TRBV24-1
j_call: TRBJ1-1
cdr3_aa: CATGRYTEAFF

v_call: TRBV20-1
j_call: TRBJ2-3
cdr3_aa: CSAPQRVGVSTDTQYF

v_call: TRBV5-1
j_call: TRBJ2-2
cdr3_aa: CASSLKEFTGELFF

v_call: TRBV28
j_call: TRBJ1-5
cdr3_aa: CASSGTGQYQPQHF

v_call: TRBV7-7
j_call: TRBJ2-1
cdr3_aa: CASSFRAGARNEQFF

v_call: TRBV5-4
j_call: TRBJ2-5
cdr3_aa: CASSLVGGAGTQYF

v_call: TRBV20-1
j_call: TRBJ2-5
cdr3_aa: CSARGIGETQYF

v_call: TRBV20-1
j_call: TRBJ2-7
cdr3_aa: CSARKPTYEQYF

v_call: TRBV7-6
j_call: TRBJ2-2
cdr3_aa: CASSRKPGHNTGELFF

v_call: TRBV5-6
j_call: TRBJ1-1
cdr3_aa: CASSIGQGARTEAFF

v_call: TRBV29-1
j_call: TRBJ2-7
cdr3_aa: CSALTGTGYEQYF

v_call: TRBV7-8
j_call: TRBJ2-7
cdr3_aa: CASSLAAGTSTKEQYF

v_call: TRBV20-1
j_call: TRBJ2-1
cdr3_aa: CSASVLGGRAREQFF

v_call: TRBV7-9
j_call: TRBJ2-3
cdr3_aa: CASSLSSTDTQYF

v_call: TRBV2
j_call: TRBJ2-2
cdr3_aa: CASSHRGPTNTGELFF

v_call: TRBV20-1
j_call: TRBJ1-1
cdr3_aa: CSARPDAGGNTEAFF

v_call: TRBV20-1
j_call: TRBJ2-7
cdr3_aa: CSAPIAGTGFEQYF

v_call: TRBV7-6
j_call: TRBJ2-7
cdr3_aa: CASSRGEGVQYEQYF

v_call: TRBV7-8
j_call: TRBJ2-3
cdr3_aa: CASSSQGPGTSTDTQYF

v_call: TRBV5-4
j_call: TRBJ2-1
cdr3_aa: CASSLDEQGPNEQFF

v_call: TRBV30
j_call: TRBJ2-7
cdr3_aa: CAWSVLAGQEQYF

v_call: TRBV20-1
j_call: TRBJ2-7
cdr3_aa: CSARGLAGAIEQYF

v_call: TRBV20-1
j_call: TRBJ2-7
cdr3_aa: CSARDRTGPPYEQYF